This T cell receptor beta chain was sequenced for a study of T cells in Graves' hyperthyroidism and ophthalmopathy. Study-wide context: Peripheral blood was secured at the point of initial diagnosis, before any treatment.

Regions amplified from RNA transcripts were the TCR beta CDR3 regions. The study used the HTBI primer set for a first-round RT-PCR of the TCR CDR3. TCRdb ran MiXCR on the multiplex PCR reads and lists one entry per CDR3 protein. The sample has about 300,000 distinct CDR3 sequences; approximately 12% are singletons. Study results and limitations: The model predicted ophthalmopathy a median roughly 6.3 months before onset. Ophthalmopathy was separated from stable hyperthyroidism by a 13 V-J model.

There are many counts of this clonotype. Its antigen is not known. This CDR3 has 13 residues. Germline loops: CDR1 SNHLY, CDR2 FYNNEI. V was shortened by 6 bases and J by 4 bases, with 12 bases between the two germline ends. PBMCs were sourced from less than 13 ml fresh peripheral blood. The TCR originated in a woman in her 30s with Graves' hyperthyroidism that later progressed to Graves' ophthalmopathy. The sequenced sample consisted of blood. The chain has TRBV2 and TRBJ2-5, with a tentative D call TRBD2 (6 bases). The CDR3 is CASRRGAGETQYF. Here the CDR3 DNA reads TGTGCCAGCAGGCGGGGCGCGGGAGAGACCCAGTACTTC.